This TCR beta chain was identified in a study of a mutant IDH1 vaccine in newly diagnosed glioma. The wider study: Patients got their first vaccination 4-6 weeks after radiotherapy alone, or with temozolomide cycles. Every participant had undergone radiotherapy, temozolomide, or both before, and most underwent both.

Worth noting for this clone: Its antigen is currently unknown.

As to time point: week 23, last vaccination. Vaccination used 300 ug of mutant IDH1 20-mer peptide per dose, with topical imiquimod. Repertoires were generated with immunoSEQ multiplex PCR, while TCRdb's copy carries only in-frame clones and drops some. Altogether about 55,000 clones are present, roughly 80% being singletons, with the ten largest covering 6.2%. This CDR3 is 14 amino acids long. The germline gives CDR1 SGHDT, CDR2 YYEEEE. V dropped 0 bases and J dropped 5 bases, with 12 bases sitting between them. The receptor was derived from a man between 35 and 55 years old with glioma. The chain joins TRBV5-6 to TRBJ2-7; D may be TRBD1 or TRBD2 (6 bases each). The source was PBMCs, collected from a glioma patient whose treatment included an IDH1 peptide vaccine. The CDR3 sequence: CASSLVSGADEQYF. CDR3 DNA: TGTGCCAGCAGCTTGGTGTCGGGGGCGGACGAGCAGTACTTC.